The clone carrying this TCR beta chain was seen at least ten times. The data were taken from a study of human T cells and chemical hapten exposure. For the study at large: Patch tests put 0.01% DPC on the upper back, and the results were checked at 6 days.

The V segment lost 4 bases and the J segment 5 bases; nucleotides outside the gene matches: 11. Germline V gene data show CDR1 as SGHDN and CDR2 as FVKESK. The CDR3 spans 17 residues. Single cDNA molecules in the library carried unique molecular identifiers attached during preparation. TCRdb reanalysed the RACE reads using MiXCR and keeps one entry per CDR3 protein. Of around 380,000 distinct CDR3 sequences listed, approximately 5% were seen once; the top ten hold about 8.2%. Time point described: pre-sensitization, week 0. Regarding treatment: therapeutic diphenylcyclopropenone sensitization with weekly scalp DPC.

The TCR sequence derives from a woman aged 18 to 35 with alopecia areata. Some clones in this sample may be carry-over from other donors' samples. The rearrangement uses TRBV14 and TRBJ1-4; 9 bases are a match to TRBD1. The sample was whole blood, taken in connection with sensitization to the hapten diphenylcyclopropenone (DPC). CDR3: CASSRGFTGGGNEKLFF. CDR3 DNA sequence: TGTGCCAGCAGCCGAGGTTTTACAGGGGGCGGAAATGAAAAACTGTTTTTT.